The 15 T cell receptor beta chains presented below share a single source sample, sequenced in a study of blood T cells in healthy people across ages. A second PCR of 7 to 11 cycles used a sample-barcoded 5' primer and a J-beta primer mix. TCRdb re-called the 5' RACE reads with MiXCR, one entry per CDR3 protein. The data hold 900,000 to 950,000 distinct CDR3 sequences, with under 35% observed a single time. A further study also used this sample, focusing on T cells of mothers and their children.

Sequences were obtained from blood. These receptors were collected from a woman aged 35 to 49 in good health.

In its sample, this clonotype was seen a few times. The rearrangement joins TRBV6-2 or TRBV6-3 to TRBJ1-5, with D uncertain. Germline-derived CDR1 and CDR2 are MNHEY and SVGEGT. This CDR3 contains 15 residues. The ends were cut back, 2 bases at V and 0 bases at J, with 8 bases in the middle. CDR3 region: CASSYGGFSNQPQHF. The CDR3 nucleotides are TGTGCCAGCAGTTACGGAGGTTTTAGCAATCAGCCCCAGCATTTT.

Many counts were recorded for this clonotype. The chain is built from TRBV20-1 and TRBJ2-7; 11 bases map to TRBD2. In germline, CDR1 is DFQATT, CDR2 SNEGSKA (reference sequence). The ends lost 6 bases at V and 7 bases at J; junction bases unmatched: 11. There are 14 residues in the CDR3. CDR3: CSADSGGASGEQYF. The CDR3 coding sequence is TGCAGTGCAGATAGCGGGGGGGCGTCGGGGGAGCAGTACTTC.

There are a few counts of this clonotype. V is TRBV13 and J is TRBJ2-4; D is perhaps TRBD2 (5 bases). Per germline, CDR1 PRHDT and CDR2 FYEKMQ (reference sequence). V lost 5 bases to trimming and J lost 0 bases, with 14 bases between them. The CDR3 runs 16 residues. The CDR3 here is CASSNSDVEAKNIQYF. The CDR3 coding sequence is TGTGCCAGCAGCAATAGCGACGTTGAAGCCAAAAACATTCAGTACTTC.

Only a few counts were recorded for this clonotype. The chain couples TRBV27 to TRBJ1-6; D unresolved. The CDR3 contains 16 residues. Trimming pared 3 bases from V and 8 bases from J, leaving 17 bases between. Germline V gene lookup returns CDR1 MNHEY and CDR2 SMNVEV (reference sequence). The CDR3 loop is CASSFIGWGDDSPLHF. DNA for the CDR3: TGTGCCAGCAGTTTTATAGGATGGGGTGACGATTCACCCCTCCACTTT.

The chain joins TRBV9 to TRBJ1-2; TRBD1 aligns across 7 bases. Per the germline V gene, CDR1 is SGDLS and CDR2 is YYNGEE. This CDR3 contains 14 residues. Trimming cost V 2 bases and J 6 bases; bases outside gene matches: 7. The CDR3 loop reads CASSVGQAWDGYTF. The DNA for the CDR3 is TGTGCCAGCAGCGTCGGACAGGCCTGGGATGGCTACACCTTC.

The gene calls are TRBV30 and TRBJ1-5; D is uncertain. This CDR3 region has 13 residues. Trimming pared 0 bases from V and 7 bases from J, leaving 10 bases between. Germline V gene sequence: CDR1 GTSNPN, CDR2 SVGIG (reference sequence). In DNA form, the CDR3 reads TGTGCCTGGAGTGTAGTAGGAGGGCAGCCCCAGCATTTT. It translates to CAWSVVGGQPQHF.

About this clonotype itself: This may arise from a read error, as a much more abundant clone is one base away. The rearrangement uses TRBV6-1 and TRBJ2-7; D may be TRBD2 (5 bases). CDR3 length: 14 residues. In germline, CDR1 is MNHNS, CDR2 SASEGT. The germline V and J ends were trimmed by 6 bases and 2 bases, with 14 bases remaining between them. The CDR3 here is CASREAGRPYEQYF. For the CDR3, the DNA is TGTGCCAGCAGGGAGGCAGGTAGGCCCTACGAGCAGTACTTC.

Written as DNA, the CDR3 is TGCAGCGTTGAACCAGACACGGAAGAGACCCAGTACTTC. This gives the protein CSVEPDTEETQYF. The chain recombines TRBV29-1 with TRBJ2-5; D is ambiguous. CDR3 size: 13 residues. The germline V and J ends were trimmed by 2 bases and 3 bases, with 10 bases remaining between them. Per the germline V gene, CDR1 is SQVTM and CDR2 is ANQGSEA. Full variable domain (missing parts from reference TRBV29-1 and TRBJ2-5): SAVISQKPSRDICQRGTSLTIQCQVDSQVTMMFWYRQQPGQSLTLIATANQGSEATYESGFVIDKFPISRPNLTFSTLTVSNMSPEDSSIYLCSVEPDTEETQYFGPGTRLLVL.

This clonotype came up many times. CDR3: CASSFEGTYEQYF. For the CDR3, the DNA is TGCGCCAGCAGCTTTGAGGGAACCTACGAGCAGTACTTC. The chain links TRBV5-1 to TRBJ2-7; weak D call: TRBD2 (5 bases). The germline V gene encodes CDR1 SGHRS and CDR2 YFSETQ. Trimming removed 2 bases from V and 2 bases from J, with 8 bases in between. The CDR3 loop spans 13 amino acids.

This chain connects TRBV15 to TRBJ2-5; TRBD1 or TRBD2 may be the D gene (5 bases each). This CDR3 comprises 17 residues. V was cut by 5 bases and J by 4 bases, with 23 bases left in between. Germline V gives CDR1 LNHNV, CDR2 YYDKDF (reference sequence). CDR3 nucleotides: TGTGCCACCAGCGCCTCGCAGGCCTACAGGAGGCCAGAGACCCAGTACTTC. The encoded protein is CATSASQAYRRPETQYF.

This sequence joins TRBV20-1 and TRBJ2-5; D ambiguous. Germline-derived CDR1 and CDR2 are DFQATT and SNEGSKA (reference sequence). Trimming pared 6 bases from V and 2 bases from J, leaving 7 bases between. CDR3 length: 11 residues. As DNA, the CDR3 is TGCAGTGCGTCTGCACAAGAGACCCAGTACTTC. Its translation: CSASAQETQYF.

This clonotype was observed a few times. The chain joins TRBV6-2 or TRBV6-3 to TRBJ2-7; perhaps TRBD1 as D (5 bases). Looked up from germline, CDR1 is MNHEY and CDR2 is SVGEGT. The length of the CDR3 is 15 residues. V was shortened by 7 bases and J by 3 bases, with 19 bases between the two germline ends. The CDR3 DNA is TGTGCCAGCACCGACGGGCTGCAGGGAAGCTACGAGCAGTACTTC. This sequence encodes CASTDGLQGSYEQYF.

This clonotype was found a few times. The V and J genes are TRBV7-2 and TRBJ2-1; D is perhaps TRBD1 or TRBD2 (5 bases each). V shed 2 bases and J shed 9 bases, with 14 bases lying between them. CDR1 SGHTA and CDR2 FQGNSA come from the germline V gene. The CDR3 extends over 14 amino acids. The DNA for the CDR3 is TGTGCCAGCAGCTTATCCGGGGCCGATGGTGAGCAGTTCTTC. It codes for CASSLSGADGEQFF. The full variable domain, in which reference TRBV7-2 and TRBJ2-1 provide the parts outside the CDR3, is GAGVSQSPSNKVTEKGKDVELRCDPISGHTALYWYRQSLGQGLEFLIYFQGNSAPDKSGLPSDRFSAERTGGSVSTLTIQRTQQEDSAVYLCASSLSGADGEQFFGPGTRLTVL.

The CDR3 sequence is CASSLDYCSVNEQFF. Here the CDR3 DNA reads TGTGCCAGCAGCCTTGACTACTGTTCTGTTAATGAGCAGTTCTTC. The chain uses TRBV7-3 and TRBJ2-1; weak D call: TRBD2 (5 bases). With 5 bases removed from V and 7 bases from J, the gap between germline ends came to 18 bases. CDR3 length equals 15 residues. Looked up from germline, CDR1 is SGHTA and CDR2 is FQGTGA.

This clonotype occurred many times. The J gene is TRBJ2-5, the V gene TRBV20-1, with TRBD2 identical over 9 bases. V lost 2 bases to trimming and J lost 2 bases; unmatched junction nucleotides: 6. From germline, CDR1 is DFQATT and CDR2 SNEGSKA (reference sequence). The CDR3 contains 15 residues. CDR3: CSARKGTSGQETQYF. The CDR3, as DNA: TGCAGTGCTAGAAAGGGCACTAGCGGGCAAGAGACCCAGTACTTC.